A selection of T cell receptor beta chains follows, all from one sample in a study of blood T cell repertoires in COVID-19. The data were produced by immunoSEQ multiplex PCR, yet TCRdb's version contains in-frame clones alone and is incomplete. The table records fewer than 100,000 clones, roughly 78% of them present only once. Sequencing was done on a sample of peripheral blood. The receptors come from a woman between 65 and 79 years old with acute or convalescent COVID-19. CDR3s include the opening cysteine and the closing phenylalanine or tryptophan. D genes are given only for firm matches. The listing skips clone size in some rows; elsewhere it reads once, few, many or a size class.

D gene: -; V gene: TRBV7-2; clone size: -; J gene: TRBJ2-1; CDR3 DNA: TGTGCCAGCAGCTTAGACAGGGTACAGTTCTTC; CDR3 protein: CASSLDRVQFF
D gene: TRBD1; V gene: TRBV10-3; clone size: -; J gene: TRBJ2-7; CDR3 DNA: TGTGCCATCAGTGAACCACAGGGGGCGGTCTACGAGCAGTACTTC; CDR3 protein: CAISEPQGAVYEQYF
D gene: TRBD2; V gene: TRBV27; clone size: -; J gene: TRBJ2-7; CDR3 DNA: TGTGCCAGCAGTTTATTTTCTAGCGGGGGCTCCTACGAGCAGTACTTC; CDR3 protein: CASSLFSSGGSYEQYF
D gene: -; V gene: TRBV12-3/TRBV12-4; clone size: once; J gene: TRBJ2-5; CDR3 DNA: TGTGCCAGCAGTTTAGACAGGACCCAGTACTTC; CDR3 protein: CASSLDRTQYF
D gene: TRBD1; V gene: TRBV2; clone size: -; J gene: TRBJ2-5; CDR3 DNA: TGTGCCAGCAGTCCCGGGACAGCGGTAAAAGAGACCCAGTACTTC; CDR3 protein: CASSPGTAVKETQYF
D gene: TRBD1; V gene: TRBV30; clone size: -; J gene: TRBJ2-1; CDR3 DNA: TGTGCCTGGAGTTTAGGGATGGGGACAGTTATTACAATTGAGCAGTTCTTC; CDR3 protein: CAWSLGMGTVITIEQFF
D gene: -; V gene: TRBV30; clone size: -; J gene: TRBJ1-2; CDR3 DNA: TGTGCCTTGACGGCGGCCTATGGCTACACCTTC; CDR3 protein: CALTAAYGYTF
D gene: -; V gene: TRBV19; clone size: -; J gene: TRBJ1-1; CDR3 DNA: TGTGCCAGTAGTATACAGGCCTTAAACACTGAAGCTTTCTTT; CDR3 protein: CASSIQALNTEAFF
D gene: -; V gene: TRBV18; clone size: -; J gene: TRBJ2-5; CDR3 DNA: TGTGCCAGCTCACCGTCTCAAGAGACCCAGTACTTC; CDR3 protein: CASSPSQETQYF
D gene: TRBD2; V gene: TRBV11-2; clone size: few; J gene: TRBJ2-1; CDR3 DNA: TGTGCCAGCAGCTTACTTAGCGGGAGGGCCCTCTACAATGAGCAGTTCTTC; CDR3 protein: CASSLLSGRALYNEQFF
D gene: TRBD1; V gene: TRBV5-6; clone size: -; J gene: TRBJ1-1; CDR3 DNA: TGTGCCAGCAGCCGGGACAGGGCTGAAGCTTTCTTT; CDR3 protein: CASSRDRAEAFF
D gene: -; V gene: TRBV29-1; clone size: once; J gene: TRBJ2-4; CDR3 DNA: TGCAACGACTTTCCAGGGGCCCCTTTAGCCAAAAACATTCAGTACTTC; CDR3 protein: CNDFPGAPLAKNIQYF
D gene: TRBD2; V gene: TRBV7-2; clone size: -; J gene: TRBJ2-1; CDR3 DNA: TGTGCCAGCAGCTTAGGACTAGCTATCTACAATGAGCAGTTCTTC; CDR3 protein: CASSLGLAIYNEQFF
D gene: -; V gene: TRBV11-3; clone size: -; J gene: TRBJ1-1; CDR3 DNA: TGTGCCAGCAGCCTCACAGGGAACACTGAAGCTTTCTTT; CDR3 protein: CASSLTGNTEAFF
D gene: -; V gene: TRBV19; clone size: once; J gene: TRBJ2-3; CDR3 DNA: TGTGCCAGTAGTATTATACAGGGCCCGCAGTATTTT; CDR3 protein: CASSIIQGPQYF
D gene: TRBD2; V gene: TRBV2; clone size: once; J gene: TRBJ2-1; CDR3 DNA: TGTGCCAGCAGGCACCGAGCGGGAGACAGGAATGAGCAGTTCTTC; CDR3 protein: CASRHRAGDRNEQFF
D gene: TRBD1; V gene: TRBV28; clone size: few; J gene: TRBJ1-5; CDR3 DNA: TGTGCCAGCAGTTTAATACAGGGGGTTCAGCCCCAGCATTTT; CDR3 protein: CASSLIQGVQPQHF
D gene: -; V gene: TRBV6-5; clone size: -; J gene: TRBJ2-1; CDR3 DNA: TGTGCCAGCAGGCGACAGACCTTGACGAACAATGAGCAGTTCTTC; CDR3 protein: CASRRQTLTNNEQFF
D gene: -; V gene: TRBV19; clone size: -; J gene: TRBJ1-2; CDR3 DNA: TGTGCCAGTACCATCCTCCGGGGGGCGCATCATGGCTACACCTTC; CDR3 protein: CASTILRGAHHGYTF
D gene: -; V gene: TRBV5-1; clone size: -; J gene: TRBJ2-1; CDR3 DNA: TGCGCCAGCAGCTTCGGACTCGGCGGGAATGAGCAGTTCTTC; CDR3 protein: CASSFGLGGNEQFF
D gene: TRBD1; V gene: TRBV9; clone size: -; J gene: TRBJ2-7; CDR3 DNA: TGTGCCAGCAGCCCCCGACAGGGAGTCTTGGGAGAGCAGTACTTC; CDR3 protein: CASSPRQGVLGEQYF
D gene: TRBD1; V gene: TRBV9; clone size: once; J gene: TRBJ2-5; CDR3 DNA: TGTGCCAGCAGTGTAACGGGACAGGGGAGTTCGTCCCAGTACTTC; CDR3 protein: CASSVTGQGSSSQYF
D gene: -; V gene: TRBV7-2; clone size: -; J gene: TRBJ1-1; CDR3 DNA: TGTGCCAGCAGCTTAGATACGGGGTCTAGAGTGGCTGAAGCTTTCTTT; CDR3 protein: CASSLDTGSRVAEAFF
D gene: -; V gene: TRBV2; clone size: -; J gene: TRBJ1-1; CDR3 DNA: TGTGCCAGCAGTGAAGCGCTTCGAGGTAACTCTGAAGCTTTCTTT; CDR3 protein: CASSEALRGNSEAFF
D gene: -; V gene: TRBV4-2; clone size: -; J gene: TRBJ1-1; CDR3 DNA: TGTGCCAGCAGCCGACAGCTGAACACTGAAGCTTTCTTT; CDR3 protein: CASSRQLNTEAFF
D gene: TRBD1; V gene: TRBV19; clone size: -; J gene: TRBJ1-5; CDR3 DNA: TGTGCCAGCAGGACAGGGGAAAGCAATCAGCCCCAGCATTTT; CDR3 protein: CASRTGESNQPQHF
D gene: TRBD1; V gene: TRBV5-4; clone size: -; J gene: TRBJ2-7; CDR3 DNA: TGTGCCAGCAGCCCAGGGACAGGGGGTTTTGCCTACGAGCAGTACTTC; CDR3 protein: CASSPGTGGFAYEQYF
D gene: TRBD1; V gene: TRBV7-9; clone size: -; J gene: TRBJ2-3; CDR3 DNA: TGTGCCAGCAGCTTGACAGGGAATTTAGATACGCAGTATTTT; CDR3 protein: CASSLTGNLDTQYF
D gene: TRBD1; V gene: TRBV10-2; clone size: -; J gene: TRBJ2-1; CDR3 DNA: TGCGCCAGCAGTGAGTTCGGACAGGGGTACAATGAGCAGTTCTTC; CDR3 protein: CASSEFGQGYNEQFF
D gene: -; V gene: TRBV9; clone size: -; J gene: TRBJ1-2; CDR3 DNA: TGTGCCAGCAGCGTAGACTCGAGTGGCTACACCTTC; CDR3 protein: CASSVDSSGYTF
D gene: TRBD1; V gene: TRBV7-2; clone size: -; J gene: TRBJ2-5; CDR3 DNA: TGTGCCAGCAGCGGGAGGACAGGGGTACAACAGGAGACCCAGTACTTC; CDR3 protein: CASSGRTGVQQETQYF
D gene: TRBD1; V gene: TRBV10-3; clone size: -; J gene: TRBJ2-2; CDR3 DNA: TGTGCCATCAGAAATGACAGGGACACCGGGGAGCTGTTTTTT; CDR3 protein: CAIRNDRDTGELFF
D gene: TRBD1; V gene: TRBV2; clone size: once; J gene: TRBJ2-2; CDR3 DNA: TGTGCCAGCAGGATGGGACAGGCGAACACCGGGGAGCTGTTTTTT; CDR3 protein: CASRMGQANTGELFF
D gene: TRBD1; V gene: TRBV19; clone size: -; J gene: TRBJ1-4; CDR3 DNA: TGTGCCAGTAGTCCTCGGACAGGGGGCTTTAGTGAAAAACTGTTTTTT; CDR3 protein: CASSPRTGGFSEKLFF
D gene: TRBD2; V gene: TRBV5-8; clone size: -; J gene: TRBJ2-1; CDR3 DNA: TGTGCCAGCAGCTTCAGACTAGCAGACAATGAGCAGTTCTTC; CDR3 protein: CASSFRLADNEQFF